The present entry profiles one TCR beta chain with its context. No antigen is known for it. Of the isolated RNA, all was reverse transcribed, and so the sequenced material was expressed TCRB transcripts. Libraries were prepared by immunoSEQ multiplex PCR; TCRdb keeps only in-frame clonotypes and omits some of them. The table lists roughly 230,000 clones, 11% of them singletons, with more than 0.015% in the top ten. The sample belongs to a study of beta chain features in type 1 diabetes. Study-wide context: On cell yields, gender and age, patients and healthy donors were similar.

Study-wide points: Within each of all four CD4+ subsets, Type 1 diabetes patients had TCRB CDR3s that were moderately but significantly shorter.

This CDR3 is built from 15 residues. From germline, CDR1 is SGHRS and CDR2 YFSETQ. Trimming at V came to 5 bases and at J to 4 bases, leaving 11 bases not matched to a gene. The sequence was obtained from a man under 40 with type 1 diabetes. The chain combines TRBV5-1 with TRBJ1-2; 7 positions match TRBD1. Sample: naive CD4+ T cells from blood. CDR3 bases: TGCGCCAGCAGTACTACAACGGGACAGATCTATGGCTACACCTTC. It encodes CASSTTTGQIYGYTF.